The 7 T cell receptor beta chains below come from one sample, sequenced in a study of blood T cell repertoires in COVID-19. The method was immunoSEQ multiplex PCR; TCRdb's version includes in-frame clones alone and lacks a portion of them. This sample has about 300,000 clones, with about 90% found just once. Specimen: peripheral blood. Receptors originate from a woman in her twenties or thirties with COVID-19, enrolled during active disease.

A word on this clone: The sample has other DNA sequences that encode this CDR3 too. The chain joins TRBV9 to TRBJ1-6; weak D call: TRBD1 (5 bases). The ends were cut back, 0 bases at V and 6 bases at J, with 7 bases in the middle. This CDR3 contains 14 residues. CDR1 SGDLS and CDR2 YYNGEE come from the germline V gene. CDR3 loop: CASSVEQVNSPLHF. In DNA, the CDR3 is TGTGCCAGCAGCGTAGAACAGGTTAATTCACCCCTCCACTTT. Full variable domain (outside the CDR3, taken from reference TRBV9 and TRBJ1-6): DSGVTQTPKHLITATGQRVTLRCSPRSGDLSVYWYQQSLDQGLQFLIQYYNGEERAKGNILERFSAQQFPDLHSELNLSSLELGDSALYFCASSVEQVNSPLHFGNGTRLTVT.

CDR3 nucleotides: TGTGCCAGCACCATAAAGAGGGATACGCAGTATTTT. It is translated as CASTIKRDTQYF. The chain combines TRBV12-3 or TRBV12-4 with TRBJ2-3; D is uncertain. The ends were cut back, 7 bases at V and 6 bases at J, with 11 bases in the middle. The CDR3 has 12 residues.

The chain is built from TRBV19 and TRBJ1-5; possible D gene TRBD1, 5 bases. The germline CDR1 and CDR2 sequences are LNHDA and SQIVND (reference sequence). Trimming cost V 2 bases and J 7 bases, with 12 bases left between them. This CDR3 is built from 14 residues. CDR3 nucleotides: TGTGCCAGTAGTATATGGGACCGGGGGCAGCCCCAGCATTTT. Encoded protein: CASSIWDRGQPQHF. Full variable domain (missing parts from reference TRBV19 and TRBJ1-5): DGGITQSPKYLFRKEGQNVTLSCEQNLNHDAMYWYRQDPGQGLRLIYYSQIVNDFQKGDIAEGYSVSREKKESFPLTVTSAQKNPTAFYLCASSIWDRGQPQHFGDGTRLSIL.

V and J are TRBV6-5 and TRBJ1-3, with D hard to call. V lost 2 bases to trimming and J lost 3 bases, with 14 bases between them. The CDR3 consists of 16 residues. Germline loops: CDR1 MNHEY, CDR2 SVGAGI. CDR3 coding DNA: TGTGCCAGCAGTTACGGGCAGACACTCCTTGGAAACACCATATATTTT. Translation gives CASSYGQTLLGNTIYF.

Details on this clone: The sample carries other DNA sequences with the same CDR3. The chain recombines TRBV6-5 with TRBJ1-5, with 9 bases identical to TRBD1. CDR1 MNHEY and CDR2 SVGAGI come from the germline V gene. The junction had 4 bases not matched to a gene; V was cut back by 6 bases and J by 4 bases. CDR3 length equals 14 residues. The CDR3 DNA sequence: TGTGCCAGCAGCCCAGGGACAGGGAATCAGCCCCAGCATTTT. Its protein is CASSPGTGNQPQHF.

This clone was recorded only once. The CDR3 sequence: CASSRSSGNTIYF. CDR3 DNA sequence: TGTGCCAGCAGTCGGTCATCTGGAAACACCATATATTTT. The genes are TRBV12-3 or TRBV12-4 and TRBJ1-3; no clear D gene. The CDR3 runs to 13 residues. With 5 bases removed from V and 1 base from J, the gap between germline ends came to 6 bases.

There are a few counts of this clone. This chain joins TRBV5-4 and TRBJ1-1; tentatively, D is TRBD1 (5 bases). Germline CDR1 and CDR2: SGHNT and YYREEE (reference sequence). This CDR3 contains 16 residues. The V and J ends lost 0 bases and 1 base respectively, with 13 bases between them. The CDR3 protein is CASSLGTPYGNTEAFF. The CDR3 DNA follows: TGTGCCAGCAGCTTGGGGACACCTTACGGGAACACTGAAGCTTTCTTT.